The 20 T cell receptor beta chains given below trace back to one sample, sequenced in a study of T cell responses to AZD1222 COVID-19 vaccine. Assay used: immunoSEQ multiplex PCR; TCRdb lists only in-frame clones, some missing. The sample consists of around 110,000 clones, 92% of them appearing once. Material: peripheral blood, obtained 28 days after the second AZD1222 dose. The receptors were gathered from an adult who received the AZD1222 COVID-19 vaccine.

This clone was seen only once. The chain carries TRBV28 and TRBJ2-7; 9 positions match TRBD2. The CDR3 runs to 14 residues. CDR1 MDHEN and CDR2 SYDVKM come from the germline V gene. V lost 4 bases to trimming and J lost 5 bases; unmatched junction nucleotides: 6. The DNA for the CDR3 is TGTGCCAGCAGTTCTAGCGGGGCCCTTGACGAGCAGTACTTC. Its translation is CASSSSGALDEQYF.

As regards this clone: A read error may produce the germline difference seen at one junction end. This rearrangement joins TRBV10-1 to TRBJ1-1, with TRBD1 identical over 7 bases. CDR3 length: 13 residues. The germline CDR1 and CDR2 sequences are WNHNN and SYGVQD (reference sequence). CDR3 protein: CASSQQGNPEAFF. As DNA, the CDR3 is TGCGCCAGCAGCCAACAGGGGAACCCTGAAGCTTTCTTT.

V and J are TRBV20-1 and TRBJ2-1; D gene unclear. The ends were cut back, 1 base at V and 6 bases at J, with 4 bases in the middle. Germline-derived CDR1 and CDR2 are DFQATT and SNEGSKA (reference sequence). The CDR3 covers 11 residues. The CDR3 bases are TGCAGTGCTAGAGCCGTCAATGAGCAGTTCTTC. Translated: CSARAVNEQFF.

The chain links TRBV18 to TRBJ2-7; 7 positions agree with TRBD1. V dropped 4 bases and J dropped 2; count of bases not matched to a gene: 5. This CDR3 is 14 amino acids long. Per the germline V gene, CDR1 is KGHSH and CDR2 is LQKENI. CDR3 bases: TGTGCCAGCTCACTACGACAGGGCCCCTACGAGCAGTACTTC. The encoded protein is CASSLRQGPYEQYF.

The rearrangement joins TRBV6-5 to TRBJ1-4; D perhaps matches TRBD1 (5 bases). Germline CDR1 MNHEY, CDR2 SVGAGI. V was pared by 1 base and J by 2 bases, with 8 bases between. There are 15 residues in the CDR3. The CDR3 region has the DNA TGTGCCAGCAGTTACTTTGAGGGGACTAATGAAAAACTGTTTTTT. It yields the protein CASSYFEGTNEKLFF.

The V and J genes are TRBV10-1 and TRBJ1-1; D is possibly TRBD1 (6 bases). This CDR3 has 13 residues. The germline CDR1 and CDR2 sequences are WNHNN and SYGVQD (reference sequence). Trimming took 7 bases from V and 3 from J, leaving 12 bases between them. CDR3 bases: TGCGCCAGCAAGGGGCACAGGGACACTGAAGCTTTCTTT. Translating gives CASKGHRDTEAFF.

This sequence joins TRBV19 and TRBJ1-1, with D maybe TRBD1 (5 bases). Germline loops: CDR1 LNHDA, CDR2 SQIVND (reference sequence). V was clipped by 5 bases and J by 2 bases, with 18 bases between them. This CDR3 contains 16 residues. The CDR3 DNA sequence: TGTGCCAGTAGTCCCGGAAAGGGACGGAGAAACACTGAAGCTTTCTTT. Protein: CASSPGKGRRNTEAFF. The whole variable domain, remainder taken from reference TRBV19 and TRBJ1-1, is DGGITQSPKYLFRKEGQNVTLSCEQNLNHDAMYWYRQDPGQGLRLIYYSQIVNDFQKGDIAEGYSVSREKKESFPLTVTSAQKNPTAFYLCASSPGKGRRNTEAFFGQGTRLTVV.

This chain uses TRBV6-5 with TRBJ2-5; D is ambiguous. The length of the CDR3 is 15 residues. Germline V gene sequence: CDR1 MNHEY, CDR2 SVGAGI. V was pared by 2 bases and J by 1 base, with 11 bases between. The CDR3 DNA sequence: TGTGCCAGCAGTTACACCCCGCAGCGCCAAGAGACCCAGTACTTC. As protein: CASSYTPQRQETQYF.

This chain uses TRBV19 with TRBJ2-2; the match to TRBD1 covers 7 bases. V was clipped by 5 bases and J by 0 bases; unmatched bases: 6. The germline V gene encodes CDR1 LNHDA and CDR2 SQIVND (reference sequence). The CDR3 length is 16 residues. The CDR3 loop reads CASSLRTGANTGELFF. DNA for the CDR3: TGTGCCAGTAGTTTACGGACAGGTGCGAACACCGGGGAGCTGTTTTTT.

This chain links TRBV18 with TRBJ1-5, with TRBD1 as a possible D gene (5 bases). Germline CDR1 and CDR2: KGHSH and LQKENI. V lost 2 bases and J 11 bases, leaving 19 bases between the germline ends. The CDR3 sequence is 15 residues long. The CDR3 region is CASSPTIDRSATQHF. The DNA for the CDR3 is TGTGCCAGCTCACCAACAATAGACAGATCAGCGACCCAGCATTTT.

The chain couples TRBV5-1 to TRBJ2-3, with 10 positions matching TRBD2. In germline, CDR1 is SGHRS, CDR2 YFSETQ. This CDR3 contains 16 residues. V lost 0 bases to trimming and J lost 3 bases; unmatched junction nucleotides: 4. In DNA form, the CDR3 reads TGCGCCAGCAGCTTGGTTGCTAGCGGGAGTACAGATACGCAGTATTTT. It codes for CASSLVASGSTDTQYF.

This rearrangement joins TRBV19 to TRBJ2-7; 13 bases align to TRBD2. The length of the CDR3 is 20 residues. With V trimmed by 5 bases and J by 1 base, 17 bases remained unmatched. In germline, CDR1 is LNHDA, CDR2 SQIVND (reference sequence). Here the CDR3 reads CASSPRGLRTSGSKSYEQYF. For the CDR3, the DNA is TGTGCCAGTAGTCCAAGGGGACTCCGGACTAGCGGGAGTAAGTCCTACGAGCAGTACTTC. Full variable domain (rest looked up from reference TRBV19 and TRBJ2-7): DGGITQSPKYLFRKEGQNVTLSCEQNLNHDAMYWYRQDPGQGLRLIYYSQIVNDFQKGDIAEGYSVSREKKESFPLTVTSAQKNPTAFYLCASSPRGLRTSGSKSYEQYFGPGTRLTVT.

Note on this clone: Other DNA variants within this sample encode the same CDR3. The chain combines TRBV14 with TRBJ1-2; no firm D call. Germline V lookup: CDR1 SGHDN, CDR2 FVKESK. Between the trimmed V and J ends, which lost 3 bases and 0 bases, there was a span of 5 bases. The CDR3 has 13 residues. In DNA, the CDR3 is TGTGCCAGCAGCCAGGGCGCTAACTATGGCTACACCTTC. This sequence encodes CASSQGANYGYTF.

The chain recombines TRBV28 with TRBJ1-1; D unclear. Germline-derived CDR1 and CDR2 are MDHEN and SYDVKM. V was clipped by 2 bases and J by 2 bases, with 12 bases between them. This CDR3 has 15 residues. The CDR3 loop reads CASSLEQIYNTEAFF. The CDR3 DNA sequence: TGTGCCAGCAGTTTAGAGCAGATCTATAACACTGAAGCTTTCTTT.

The genes are TRBV19 and TRBJ1-6; 9 nucleotides agree with TRBD1. The CDR3 is 15 residues long. Germline CDR1 is LNHDA and CDR2 is SQIVND (reference sequence). Trimming removed 7 bases from V and 6 bases from J; junction bases left unmatched: 7. CDR3: CASTTGTGFNSPLHF. CDR3 sequence (DNA): TGTGCCAGTACTACCGGGACAGGGTTTAATTCACCCCTCCACTTT. The full variable domain, in which reference TRBV19 and TRBJ1-6 provide the parts outside the CDR3, is DGGITQSPKYLFRKEGQNVTLSCEQNLNHDAMYWYRQDPGQGLRLIYYSQIVNDFQKGDIAEGYSVSREKKESFPLTVTSAQKNPTAFYLCASTTGTGFNSPLHFGNGTRLTVT.

This rearrangement joins TRBV10-3 to TRBJ1-4; TRBD1 might be the D (5 bases). CDR1 is ENHRY and CDR2 is SYGVKD in the germline V gene. The CDR3 is 15 amino acids. The V gene lost 6 bases and the J gene lost 7 bases, with 18 bases spanning the gap. CDR3 residues: CAISEKTVGIEKLFF. The CDR3 region has the DNA TGTGCCATCAGCGAAAAGACAGTGGGGATTGAAAAACTGTTTTTT.

The V and J genes are TRBV28 and TRBJ1-3; TRBD1 matches 8 bases. V dropped 6 bases and J dropped 0; count of bases not matched to a gene: 4. This CDR3 spans 15 amino acids. Germline V gene sequence: CDR1 MDHEN, CDR2 SYDVKM. The CDR3: CASSPGQASGNTIYF. The CDR3 DNA reads TGTGCCAGCAGCCCGGGACAGGCCTCTGGAAACACCATATATTTT.

The CDR3 DNA reads TGCGCCAGCAGCTCCTTTTCCAGGGGTAGAGATTCACCCCTCCACTTT. Translation gives CASSSFSRGRDSPLHF. The V gene is TRBV5-1, the J gene TRBJ1-6, with a weak D call TRBD1 (6 bases). CDR3 size: 16 residues. CDR1 and CDR2 (germline): SGHRS, YFSETQ. Trimming removed 3 bases from V and 8 bases from J, with 18 bases in between.

The chain carries TRBV9 and TRBJ1-2, with no clear D. Germline V gene sequence: CDR1 SGDLS, CDR2 YYNGEE. This CDR3 comprises 12 residues. Trimming took off 6 bases at V and 5 bases at J, with 11 bases between the two ends. The CDR3 DNA reads as TGTGCCAGCACCCCTGCAGTGTATGGCTACACCTTC. Its translation: CASTPAVYGYTF.

The chain employs TRBV10-1 and TRBJ2-7; D is ambiguous. V gave up 1 base and J gave up 1 base, with 17 bases separating them. Germline V lookup: CDR1 WNHNN, CDR2 SYGVQD (reference sequence). The CDR3 length is 17 residues. The DNA of the CDR3 is TGCGCCAGCAGTGAGTATCCCGTCCCAAAATTATCCTACGAGCAGTACTTC. This encodes CASSEYPVPKLSYEQYF.